This TCR beta chain was observed in a study of human T cells and chemical hapten exposure. Study-level background: Largely, small differences in pooled library volume made per-sample TCR yields vary.

Study results and limitations: The study found that DPC sensitization did not change TCRs above 1 in 1000 frequency.

TCRdb used MiXCR to reprocess the RACE reads, holding one entry per CDR3 protein. The sample shows 350,000 to 450,000 distinct CDR3 sequences, 4.5% to 6% of them seen only once. Sample time point: pre-sensitization, week 0. Treatment described: therapeutic diphenylcyclopropenone sensitization with weekly scalp DPC. Patients had alopecia, were aged 18 to 70, and were not pregnant. Unfractionated whole blood was the source from which total RNA was extracted. This clonotype appeared many times. Its antigen is unknown. The starting material was whole blood, obtained in connection with sensitization to the hapten diphenylcyclopropenone (DPC). This receptor was obtained from a woman in her 50s with alopecia areata. Some clones in this sample may be carry-over from other donors' samples.

CDR3 protein: CSALSGVAKNIQYF. CDR3 nucleotide sequence: TGCAGTGCACTGAGCGGGGTAGCCAAAAACATTCAGTACTTC. The chain combines TRBV20-1 with TRBJ2-4; 7 nucleotides match TRBD2. The CDR3 is 14 amino acids. Losses at the gene ends were 6 bases for V and 0 bases for J; bases not matched to a gene: 5. Germline loops: CDR1 DFQATT, CDR2 SNEGSKA (reference sequence).